What follows describes a single TCR beta chain. In the authors' workflow: From reference gene primer amplification, estimates of nucleated cell counts were derived. The repertoire was sequenced with immunoSEQ multiplex PCR; TCRdb's copy has only in-frame clones and lacks some. V, J and clone size were drawn from that table, and D and trimming were deduced from the DNA. Of about 160,000 clones in the sample, about 81% are singletons; the top ten hold around 9.9%. The CDR3 sequence is 17 residues long. Trimming left V 2 bases short and J 4 bases short, with 17 bases between. Germline V gene sequence: CDR1 SEHNR, CDR2 FQNEAQ (reference sequence). The sample originates from a study of blood T cell repertoires in COVID-19. Study summary: Sites across the United States, Italy and Spain contributed samples from acute and convalescent COVID-19. The cDNA or gDNA used as material had been derived from T cells, B-cell-depleted T cells, or PBMCs.

The sample comprised peripheral blood. This receptor was taken from a human donor in a cohort sampled during active COVID-19. The chain couples TRBV7-9 to TRBJ2-2, with D perhaps TRBD2 (6 bases). CDR3 nucleotide sequence: TGTGCCAGCAGCTTATCGTCGGGGGAGGTCGGCACCGGGGAGCTGTTTTTT. Amino acids: CASSLSSGEVGTGELFF.